The 27 T cell receptor beta chains reported below all come from one sample, sequenced in a study of neurological immune-mediated disorders. Each CDR3 protein gets one entry after TCRdb re-called the 5' RACE reads with MiXCR. The profile shows 35,000 or so distinct CDR3 sequences, 3% to 3.5% of them singletons. Time point indicated: longitudinal time-point 1 (baseline). Source material: PBMCs. These receptors originate from a woman in her sixties with multiple sclerosis.

There are many counts of this clonotype. The chain links TRBV5-1 to TRBJ2-3; D possibly corresponds to TRBD1 (5 bases). The CDR3 covers 14 residues. V was shortened by 4 bases and J by 5 bases, with 14 bases between the two germline ends. CDR1 is SGHRS, CDR2 YFSETQ, per germline. The DNA for the CDR3 is TGCGCCAGCAGCGAACAGGTAACAGGAGATACGCAGTATTTT. It encodes CASSEQVTGDTQYF.

This clonotype was recorded many times. The V gene is TRBV28, the J gene TRBJ2-1, with 11 positions matching TRBD1. Looked up from germline, CDR1 is MDHEN and CDR2 is SYDVKM. There are 14 residues in the CDR3. V was clipped by 11 bases and J by 4 bases; unmatched bases: 7. CDR3 nucleotide sequence: TGTGCCGTCCCCGGGACAGGGGGGTACAATGAGCAGTTCTTC. It encodes CAVPGTGGYNEQFF.

This clonotype was seen more than once but under ten times. A much more abundant neighbour one base away suggests this may be a read error. V gene TRBV5-4 combines with J gene TRBJ1-2; TRBD1 is a possible D gene (6 bases). The CDR3 sequence is 13 residues long. CDR1 and CDR2 from the germline V gene are SGHNT and YYREEE (reference sequence). The chain's CDR3 is CVSSLNRAYGYTF. The CDR3 DNA follows: TGTGTCAGCAGCTTGAACAGGGCTTATGGCTACACCTTC.

V usage is TRBV12-3 or TRBV12-4 and J usage is TRBJ2-2, with D perhaps matching TRBD2 (6 bases). The V end lost 6 bases, the J end lost 5 bases, and 10 bases lay between the germline ends. This CDR3 has 13 amino acids. CDR3 DNA sequence: TGTGCCAGCAGACGACTAGAGACCGGGGAGCTGTTTTTT. It translates to CASRRLETGELFF.

In its sample, this clonotype was seen many times. This sequence joins TRBV7-2 and TRBJ2-3, with D possibly TRBD2 on 6 matching bases. From germline, CDR1 is SGHTA and CDR2 FQGNSA. The CDR3 length is 14 residues. V was pared by 3 bases and J by 0 bases, with 7 bases between. The DNA of the CDR3 is TGTGCCAGCAGCTTTGGGACTAGCACAGATACGCAGTATTTT. It encodes CASSFGTSTDTQYF.

Many counts were recorded for this clonotype. V gene TRBV20-1 combines with J gene TRBJ2-5; the D gene is possibly TRBD1 (6 bases). CDR1 and CDR2 (germline): DFQATT, SNEGSKA (reference sequence). V gave up 6 bases and J gave up 3 bases, with 17 bases separating them. The CDR3 has 14 amino acids. In DNA, the CDR3 is TGCAGTGCCAAGCCTGGACAGACTAAAGAGACCCAGTACTTC. It translates to CSAKPGQTKETQYF.

This clonotype was recorded at least ten times. The chain carries TRBV7-2 and TRBJ1-5; D remains ambiguous. Trimming shortened V by 2 bases and J by 10 bases, and 15 bases separated the two germline ends. This CDR3 has 14 residues. In germline, CDR1 is SGHTA, CDR2 FQGNSA. DNA of the CDR3: TGTGCCAGCAGCTTATACTCCCCGGCTGGCCCCCAGCATTTT. This sequence encodes CASSLYSPAGPQHF.

In its sample, this clonotype was seen many times. The chain uses TRBV7-8 and TRBJ2-2; 8 bases fit TRBD2. Germline V lookup: CDR1 SGHVS, CDR2 FQNEAQ. The CDR3 is 15 amino acids. V shed 11 bases, J shed 1 base, and the junction held 9 bases outside the gene matches. The CDR3 DNA is TGTGCCGCGCAGGCGGGGGGATTGAACACCGGGGAGCTGTTTTTT. This translates into CAAQAGGLNTGELFF.

This clonotype has ten or more counts. The V and J genes are TRBV24-1 and TRBJ2-1, with D tentatively TRBD2 (5 bases). Trimming took off 4 bases at V and 6 bases at J, with 15 bases between the two ends. Germline CDR1 KGHDR, CDR2 SFDVKD. The CDR3 consists of 15 residues. CDR3 DNA sequence: TGTGCCACCAGTGACCCTTCTGAGGGCCTCAATGAGCAGTTCTTC. This sequence encodes CATSDPSEGLNEQFF.

This clonotype was observed a few times. One junction end does not reproduce the germline sequence, and a read error may be involved. This chain connects TRBV7-9 to TRBJ1-6, with D maybe TRBD1 (5 bases). Germline loops: CDR1 SEHNR, CDR2 FQNEAQ (reference sequence). The CDR3 has 15 amino acids. The CDR3 nucleotides read TGTGCCAGCAGCTTAGCCGGGACGGACAATTCAACCCTCAACTTT. Translated, it gives CASSLAGTDNSTLNF.

The chain employs TRBV2 and TRBJ2-2; D gene uncertain. The germline gives CDR1 SNHLY, CDR2 FYNNEI. This CDR3 contains 14 residues. Trimming removed 6 bases from V and 6 bases from J, with 14 bases in between. The CDR3 loop is CASSGRLRSGELFF. DNA of the CDR3: TGTGCCAGCAGCGGTCGTTTAAGGTCCGGGGAGCTGTTTTTT.

This clonotype occurred many times. The genes are TRBV7-2 and TRBJ1-4, with D unresolved. In germline, CDR1 is SGHTA, CDR2 FQGNSA. The V and J ends lost 2 bases and 5 bases respectively, with 6 bases between them. The CDR3 consists of 13 residues. In DNA, the CDR3 is TGTGCCAGCAGCTTATCAGGAAATGAAAAACTGTTTTTT. This gives the protein CASSLSGNEKLFF.

This clonotype was counted at least ten times. The chain couples TRBV15 to TRBJ2-2; the D is unclear. V lost 1 base and J 5 bases, leaving 14 bases between the germline ends. The CDR3 covers 16 residues. CDR1 and CDR2 from the germline V gene are LNHNV and YYDKDF (reference sequence). Here the CDR3 DNA reads TGTGCCACCAGCAGAGTCTCCACGACCCGGACCGGGGAGCTGTTTTTT. It is translated as CATSRVSTTRTGELFF. Filled out from reference TRBV15 and TRBJ2-2, the complete variable domain reads DAMVIQNPRYQVTQFGKPVTLSCSQTLNHNVMYWYQQKSSQAPKLLFHYYDKDFNNEADTPDNFQSRRPNTSFCFLDIRSPGLGDTAMYLCATSRVSTTRTGELFFGEGSRLTVL.

This clonotype was seen many times. The chain joins TRBV12-3 or TRBV12-4 to TRBJ1-5, with no clear D. CDR3 length: 11 amino acids. The V end lost 4 bases, the J end lost 6 bases, and 4 bases lay between the germline ends. The CDR3 spells CASSSGQPQHF. The CDR3 DNA follows: TGTGCCAGCAGTTCCGGTCAGCCCCAGCATTTT.

This clonotype was seen many times. The chain has TRBV5-1 and TRBJ1-1, with D possibly being TRBD1 (5 bases). V was trimmed by 5 bases and J by 8 bases, leaving 19 bases between them. Per the germline V gene, CDR1 is SGHRS and CDR2 is YFSETQ. This CDR3 spans 14 amino acids. Written as DNA, the CDR3 is TGCGCCAGCAGTGTAGGACGGAGGGACGGGGAAGCTTTCTTT. Its translation is CASSVGRRDGEAFF.

This clonotype has a handful of counts. This chain uses TRBV7-6 with TRBJ2-7; tentatively, D is TRBD2 (5 bases). This CDR3 is built from 14 residues. The V gene's germline CDR1 is SGHVS and CDR2 FNYEAQ. V shed 1 base and J shed 2 bases, with 9 bases lying between them. CDR3 DNA sequence: TGTGCCAGCAGCTTAGGAGGGCAGCCCTACGAGCAGTACTTC. As protein: CASSLGGQPYEQYF.

This clonotype was recorded at least ten times. The gene calls are TRBV5-1 and TRBJ2-7; TRBD1 agrees at 8 bases. J was trimmed by 5 bases and V by 1 base; bases with no gene match: 5. CDR1 is SGHRS and CDR2 is YFSETQ in the germline V gene. The CDR3 extends over 14 amino acids. In DNA form, the CDR3 reads TGCGCCAGCAGCTTGACAGGGGGTTCGGACGAGCAGTACTTC. It translates to CASSLTGGSDEQYF.

The chain links TRBV24-1 to TRBJ1-1; no definite D call. Trimming removed 0 bases at V and 10 bases at J, with 14 bases between. CDR1 and CDR2 (germline): KGHDR, SFDVKD. The CDR3 consists of 14 residues. The CDR3 DNA reads TGTGCCACCAGTGATTTGGGCGTGGAGGTGCGAGCTTTCTTT. The encoded protein is CATSDLGVEVRAFF.

This clonotype has a count of ten or more. This sequence joins TRBV20-1 and TRBJ2-7, with TRBD1 matching 8 bases. V was clipped by 5 bases and J by 2 bases; unmatched bases: 11. Germline V gives CDR1 DFQATT, CDR2 SNEGSKA (reference sequence). The CDR3 has 15 residues. CDR3 sequence (DNA): TGCAGTGCTTTACAGGGGGAGAGGGTCGCCTACGAGCAGTACTTC. Its protein product is CSALQGERVAYEQYF.

This clonotype was counted many times. A read error may be the cause here, since a much bigger clone is one base away. The chain has TRBV12-3 or TRBV12-4 and TRBJ1-2; the D is unclear. This CDR3 contains 11 residues. In DNA form, the CDR3 reads TGTGACAGCAGTTTAGAATATGGCTACACCTTC. Its translation is CDSSLEYGYTF.

For this clonotype: A read error may explain this, as a much larger clone is one base away. The chain joins TRBV5-5 to TRBJ2-1; TRBD1 aligns across 7 bases. Germline loops: CDR1 SGHKS, CDR2 YYEKEE (reference sequence). This CDR3 comprises 12 residues. The CDR3 sequence is CDSSFRGNEQFF. For the CDR3, the DNA is TGTGACAGCAGCTTCAGGGGGAATGAGCAGTTCTTC.

This clonotype occurred many times. The V gene is TRBV20-1, the J gene TRBJ1-5; no firm D call. The CDR3 is made up of 14 amino acids. The germline V gene has CDR1 DFQATT and CDR2 SNEGSKA (reference sequence). V lost 0 bases to trimming and J lost 0 bases, with 6 bases between them. This CDR3 reads CSARDPNSNQPQHF. CDR3 sequence (DNA): TGCAGTGCTAGAGATCCGAATAGCAATCAGCCCCAGCATTTT.

Ten or more counts support this clonotype. The V and J genes are TRBV5-1 and TRBJ2-1; unclear D gene. This CDR3 region has 13 residues. Germline V gene sequence: CDR1 SGHRS, CDR2 YFSETQ. V was pared by 4 bases and J by 0 bases, with 5 bases between. As DNA, the CDR3 is TGCGCCAGCAGCCTTCGCTCCTACAATGAGCAGTTCTTC. It encodes CASSLRSYNEQFF.

This clonotype was recorded at least ten times. The J gene is TRBJ1-5, the V gene TRBV6-5, with no clear D. The CDR3 covers 14 residues. V was clipped by 2 bases and J by 7 bases, with 12 bases between them. CDR1 MNHEY and CDR2 SVGAGI come from the germline V gene. DNA of the CDR3: TGTGCCAGCAGTTACGGTGGCGTAGGACAGCCCCAGCATTTT. Its protein is CASSYGGVGQPQHF.

This clonotype was seen at least ten times. This rearrangement joins TRBV10-3 to TRBJ1-5; 7 nucleotides match TRBD1. CDR3 length: 15 amino acids. V was pared by 2 bases and J by 6 bases, with 7 bases of the junction left unmatched. The germline CDR1 and CDR2 sequences are ENHRY and SYGVKD. CDR3: CAISELTGSGQPQHF. The CDR3, as DNA: TGTGCCATCAGTGAGCTGACAGGGAGTGGTCAGCCCCAGCATTTT.

This clonotype was detected ten times or more. This rearrangement joins TRBV5-1 to TRBJ2-7, with 9 bases fitting TRBD1. The CDR3 sequence is 17 residues long. The V gene's germline CDR1 is SGHRS and CDR2 YFSETQ. With 4 bases clipped from V and 4 bases from J, the junction kept 15 bases outside the gene matches. CDR3 loop: CASSIGTGTGTFYEQYF. CDR3 nucleotides: TGCGCCAGCAGCATCGGAACCGGGACAGGGACATTTTACGAGCAGTACTTC. Supplemented by reference TRBV5-1 and TRBJ2-7, the full variable domain reads KAGVTQTPRYLIKTRGQQVTLSCSPISGHRSVSWYQQTPGQGLQFLFEYFSETQRNKGNFPGRFSGRQFSNSRSEMNVSTLELGDSALYLCASSIGTGTGTFYEQYFGPGTRLTVT.

This clonotype occurred many times. The rearrangement uses TRBV12-3 or TRBV12-4 and TRBJ1-2, with a tentative D call TRBD1 (6 bases). The CDR3 is made up of 13 amino acids. Trimming stripped 3 bases from V and 4 bases from J, with 9 bases between. CDR3 sequence (DNA): TGTGCCAGCAGTTTCACAGGGTCCTATGGCTACACCTTC. It specifies CASSFTGSYGYTF.